This T cell receptor beta chain stems from a study of beta chain features in type 1 diabetes. As to this clone: Its antigen is not identified.

Findings of the study overall: People with Type 1 diabetes carried modestly yet significantly shorter TCRB CDR3s in all four CD4+ subsets. At VDJ recombination sites, type 1 diabetes patients had fewer insertions and more deleted nucleotides.

The CDR3 runs 13 residues. Trimming shortened V by 2 bases and J by 6 bases, and 10 bases separated the two germline ends. From germline, CDR1 is GTSNPN and CDR2 SVGIG (reference sequence). Since all of the isolated RNA was reverse transcribed, expressed TCRB transcripts were what got sequenced. Generated by immunoSEQ multiplex PCR, the TCRdb table keeps only in-frame clones and is missing some. The sample shows about 260,000 clones, around 24% of them seen only once. The sequenced sample consisted of naive CD4+ T cells from blood. The chain uses TRBV30 and TRBJ1-4; tentatively, D is TRBD1 (5 bases). The sequence was obtained from a woman in her 30s with type 1 diabetes. Here the CDR3 DNA reads TGTGCCTGGAGTTCCCAGGGCCATGAAAAACTGTTTTTT. The encoded protein is CAWSSQGHEKLFF.